This entry describes one T cell receptor beta chain. The repertoire was sequenced with immunoSEQ multiplex PCR; TCRdb's copy has only in-frame clones and lacks some. The sample consists of around 53,000 clones, about 87% of them appearing once. The record originates from a study of PD-L1 blockade in urothelial cancer. The V end was cut by 0 bases, the J end by 2 bases, with 12 bases between. The CDR3 extends over 15 amino acids. The germline V gene has CDR1 SGHRS and CDR2 YFSETQ. The sequencing here drew on PBMCs, taken around atezolizumab (anti-PD-L1) treatment. This clonotype originated in a man aged 40-50 years with urothelial cancer. The V and J genes are TRBV5-1 and TRBJ2-7, with a possible D match to TRBD2 (6 bases). The DNA of the CDR3 is TGCGCCAGCAGCTTGGTCCGGGAGACTCCCTACGAGCAGTACTTC. As protein: CASSLVRETPYEQYF.